This T cell receptor beta chain is from a study of neurological immune-mediated disorders. Study-wide context: Multiple sclerosis patients (n of about 35) included approximately 30 with relapsing-remitting and 3 with secondary progressive disease. General observations from the study: For the multiple sclerosis repertoire cluster, an association with any clinical or MRI feature was absent. The highest TCR clonal expansion occurred in HTLV-1-associated myelopathy; multiple sclerosis fell below healthy controls.

In its sample, this clonotype was seen many times. What it recognizes is unknown. The CDR3 is 15 residues long. V was pared by 1 base and J by 11 bases, with 21 bases between. Germline CDR1 and CDR2: SGHRS and YFSETQ. The output of every sequencing run exceeded 170 million TCR-beta sequences, derived from 15-18 subjects. TCRdb used MiXCR to reprocess the 5' RACE reads, holding one entry per CDR3 protein. The sample holds tens of thousands of distinct CDR3 sequences; under 4.5% are singletons and the top ten take 3.1%. The receptor was derived from a woman in her twenties or thirties with multiple sclerosis. V usage is TRBV5-1 and J usage is TRBJ1-1, with a possible D match to TRBD1 (6 bases). The sequencing input was PBMCs. The CDR3 bases are TGCGCCAGCAGCTTGCTCGCAGGGGAACCCCTGATGGCTTTCTTT. Protein: CASSLLAGEPLMAFF.